The 19 T cell receptor beta chains reported below all come from one sample, sequenced in a study of cytomegalovirus exposure and HLA in healthy donors (TCRdb year 2017). Libraries were prepared through the immunoSEQ multiplex PCR assay. For the multiplex PCR, a mixture combining 60 forward primers for TCR Vbeta segments and 13 reverse primers for TCR Jbeta segments was used. The table was pulled from immuneACCESS by TCRdb, which kept in-frame rearrangements only. Such tables lose some clones; where checked, under half of the loss comes from unresolved V genes, and the rest has no known cause. Recorded for this sample are under 200,000 clones; around 80% of them occurred a single time. 1% of the sample rests with the top ten. The specimen was PBMCs. The receptor source for this set is a woman aged 45-60 years in good health and CMV-seropositive.

This clone was counted a few times. This rearrangement joins TRBV28 to TRBJ1-5, with TRBD1 matching 7 bases. The CDR3 totals 12 residues. Germline V CDR1 and CDR2: MDHEN, SYDVKM. The ends lost 11 bases at V and 6 bases at J; junction bases unmatched: 7. CDR3 bases: TGTGCCGGACAGGTCGGGACTCAGCCCCAGCATTTT. It codes for CAGQVGTQPQHF. Based on the CDR3 plus reference TRBV28 and TRBJ1-5, the full variable domain is DVKVTQSSRYLVKRTGEKVFLECVQDMDHENMFWYRQDPGLGLRLIYFSYDVKMKEKGDIPEGYSVSREKKERFSLILESASTNQTSMYLCAGQVGTQPQHFGDGTRLSIL.

This clone was found a few times. V is TRBV11-2 and J is TRBJ2-1, with D hard to call. The V gene lost 0 bases and the J gene lost 8 bases, with 5 bases spanning the gap. The CDR3 is made up of 12 amino acids. Germline values: CDR1 SGHAT, CDR2 FQNNGV. The DNA of the CDR3 is TGTGCCAGCAGCTTAGACGGTTATGAGCAGTTCTTC. This codes for CASSLDGYEQFF.

Notes on this clone: Mismatch with germline at one junction end may stem from a read error. This sequence joins TRBV4-2 and TRBJ1-3, with a tentative D call TRBD1 (5 bases). Germline assignment: CDR1 LGHNA and CDR2 YNFKEQ. The CDR3 spans 14 residues. Here the CDR3 DNA reads TGTGCCAGCAGCCAGATAGGGGCTGGGAACACCATATATTTT. Translating gives CASSQIGAGNTIYF.

This rearrangement joins TRBV4-3 to TRBJ1-1; 7 bases are shared with TRBD1. J was trimmed by 4 bases and V by 1 base; bases with no gene match: 3. The CDR3 totals 14 residues. CDR1 is LGHNA, CDR2 YSLEER, per germline. The chain's CDR3 is CASSQVRQGTEAFF. The CDR3 region has the DNA TGCGCCAGCAGCCAAGTGAGACAGGGCACTGAAGCTTTCTTT.

The chain is built from TRBV2 and TRBJ2-2; TRBD1 aligns across 8 bases. Germline V gene lookup returns CDR1 SNHLY and CDR2 FYNNEI. The ends lost 2 bases at V and 7 bases at J; junction bases unmatched: 9. CDR3 length: 16 amino acids. The CDR3 nucleotides are TGTGCCAGCAGTGAACGGCGGACAGGGTTGAGCGGGGAGCTGTTTTTT. Protein: CASSERRTGLSGELFF.

This chain uses TRBV6-5 with TRBJ2-1, with 9 bases that match TRBD2. This CDR3 comprises 15 residues. V shed 2 bases and J 4 bases; nucleotides not matched to a gene: 3. The germline gives CDR1 MNHEY, CDR2 SVGAGI. The CDR3 sequence: CASSYGREGYNEQFF. In DNA form, the CDR3 reads TGTGCCAGCAGTTACGGGCGGGAGGGGTACAATGAGCAGTTCTTC.

The chain employs TRBV19 and TRBJ1-5, with D tentatively TRBD1 (6 bases). In germline, CDR1 is LNHDA, CDR2 SQIVND (reference sequence). The length of the CDR3 is 15 residues. V lost 7 bases to trimming and J lost 6 bases, with 19 bases between them. CDR3 DNA sequence: TGTGCCAGTATGTTTGGTCAGGGGAACTTTCAGCCCCAGCATTTT. It codes for CASMFGQGNFQPQHF.

The V gene is TRBV19, the J gene TRBJ1-1; the D gene is possibly TRBD1 (5 bases). V was trimmed by 6 bases and J by 0 bases, leaving 17 bases between them. Germline V lookup: CDR1 LNHDA, CDR2 SQIVND (reference sequence). The CDR3 covers 16 residues. The CDR3 is CASSLNQGPLNTEAFF. The DNA of the CDR3 is TGTGCCAGTAGCCTCAACCAGGGCCCCCTGAACACTGAAGCTTTCTTT. The entire variable domain, with the rest obtained from reference TRBV19 and TRBJ1-1, is as follows: DGGITQSPKYLFRKEGQNVTLSCEQNLNHDAMYWYRQDPGQGLRLIYYSQIVNDFQKGDIAEGYSVSREKKESFPLTVTSAQKNPTAFYLCASSLNQGPLNTEAFFGQGTRLTVV.

This clone was seen a handful of times. The J gene is TRBJ1-1, the V gene TRBV4-3; perhaps TRBD1 as D (6 bases). Trimming shortened V by 0 bases and J by 0 bases, and 17 bases separated the two germline ends. The CDR3 runs to 18 residues. Per the germline V gene, CDR1 is LGHNA and CDR2 is YSLEER. CDR3 in DNA: TGCGCCAGCAGCCAAGATGTTCGGGACATCTCGCTGAACACTGAAGCTTTCTTT. Its protein is CASSQDVRDISLNTEAFF.

This chain connects TRBV7-3 to TRBJ2-2; D unresolved. This CDR3 has 13 amino acids. The V gene lost 6 bases and the J gene lost 6 bases, with 11 bases spanning the gap. Looked up from germline, CDR1 is SGHTA and CDR2 is FQGTGA. The CDR3 bases are TGTGCCAGCAGTCCCCAGGCCGCCGGGGAGCTGTTTTTT. As protein: CASSPQAAGELFF.

This clone was seen once. The V call is TRBV28, the J call TRBJ1-2, with 7 bases that match TRBD1. Germline CDR1 reads MDHEN; CDR2 reads SYDVKM. The CDR3 covers 14 residues. V was clipped by 6 bases and J by 7 bases; unmatched bases: 11. CDR3 nucleotides: TGTGCCAGCAGATTAAACAGGGGTTTTTTTGGCTACACCTTC. It yields the protein CASRLNRGFFGYTF.

V usage is TRBV7-2 and J usage is TRBJ2-6, with D perhaps matching TRBD2 (6 bases). CDR1 SGHTA and CDR2 FQGNSA come from the germline V gene. V dropped 8 bases and J dropped 1 base, with 6 bases sitting between them. CDR3 length: 13 amino acids. The CDR3 spells CASGTSGANVLTF. CDR3 nucleotide sequence: TGTGCCAGCGGGACTTCTGGGGCCAACGTCCTGACTTTC.

In this sample, this clone turned up once. In the same sample, other DNA sequences code for this CDR3. The genes are TRBV18 and TRBJ2-1; no clear D gene. The germline V and J ends were trimmed by 3 bases and 10 bases, with 19 bases remaining between them. CDR1 KGHSH and CDR2 LQKENI come from the germline V gene. The CDR3 totals 15 residues. The CDR3 sequence is CASSPGYGDAGEQFF. The CDR3, as DNA: TGTGCCAGCTCACCCGGGTATGGCGACGCCGGGGAGCAGTTCTTC.

The V call is TRBV19, the J call TRBJ2-7; a possible D gene is TRBD2 (5 bases). Germline loops: CDR1 LNHDA, CDR2 SQIVND (reference sequence). The CDR3 runs 17 residues. The V gene lost 3 bases and the J gene lost 4 bases, with 22 bases spanning the gap. Here the CDR3 reads CASSIGPLGSEAYEQYF. The CDR3 coding sequence is TGTGCCAGTAGTATCGGCCCTTTGGGGAGTGAGGCGTACGAGCAGTACTTC.

A few counts support this clone. The V call is TRBV7-9, the J call TRBJ1-2, with D possibly being TRBD1 (6 bases). Trimming took off 5 bases at V and 0 bases at J, with 13 bases between the two ends. Germline V gene data show CDR1 as SEHNR and CDR2 as FQNEAQ (reference sequence). The CDR3 sequence is 15 residues long. This CDR3 reads CASSNWDTANYGYTF. The CDR3 nucleotides are TGTGCCAGCAGCAACTGGGACACCGCTAACTATGGCTACACCTTC. Combining the CDR3 with reference TRBV7-9 and TRBJ1-2 gives the whole variable domain DTGVSQNPRHKITKRGQNVTFRCDPISEHNRLYWYRQTLGQGPEFLTYFQNEAQLEKSRLLSDRFSAERPKGSFSTLEIQRTEQGDSAMYLCASSNWDTANYGYTFGSGTRLTVV.

Only a few counts were recorded for this clone. At one end, the junction sequence differs from germline, possibly due to a read error. The chain couples TRBV4-2 to TRBJ1-6, with 9 bases matching TRBD1. The CDR3 extends over 14 amino acids. CDR1 and CDR2 from the germline V gene are LGHNA and YNFKEQ. The CDR3 loop reads CASSQDPGQGPFCF. The CDR3 nucleotides read TGTGCCAGCAGCCAAGATCCCGGACAGGGGCCCTTCTGCTTT.

This clone occurred once. The chain couples TRBV4-2 to TRBJ2-7; 10 bases align to TRBD1. The J segment lost 3 bases and the V segment lost 3 bases, leaving 11 bases of the junction unmatched. The CDR3 is 17 amino acids. Germline V gene sequence: CDR1 LGHNA, CDR2 YNFKEQ. CDR3 sequence reads: CASSQQFGQGGYYEQYF. The CDR3 DNA reads as TGTGCCAGCAGCCAGCAATTCGGACAGGGGGGATACTACGAGCAGTACTTC.

The rearrangement links TRBV5-1 to TRBJ2-3; TRBD2 might be the D (6 bases). CDR1 is SGHRS and CDR2 is YFSETQ in the germline V gene. This CDR3 region has 15 residues. Deletions cut 7 bases from V and 0 bases from J, with 15 bases between. CDR3 region: CASWRDSLSTDTQYF. CDR3 bases: TGCGCCAGCTGGAGGGACTCTCTTAGCACAGATACGCAGTATTTT.

The chain links TRBV7-2 to TRBJ2-3; 9 nucleotides match TRBD1. The ends lost 2 bases at V and 6 bases at J; junction bases unmatched: 6. The CDR3 extends over 15 amino acids. Germline V gene data show CDR1 as SGHTA and CDR2 as FQGNSA. The CDR3: CASSLFRQGGDTQYF. The CDR3 nucleotides are TGTGCCAGCAGCTTATTTCGACAGGGGGGTGATACGCAGTATTTT.